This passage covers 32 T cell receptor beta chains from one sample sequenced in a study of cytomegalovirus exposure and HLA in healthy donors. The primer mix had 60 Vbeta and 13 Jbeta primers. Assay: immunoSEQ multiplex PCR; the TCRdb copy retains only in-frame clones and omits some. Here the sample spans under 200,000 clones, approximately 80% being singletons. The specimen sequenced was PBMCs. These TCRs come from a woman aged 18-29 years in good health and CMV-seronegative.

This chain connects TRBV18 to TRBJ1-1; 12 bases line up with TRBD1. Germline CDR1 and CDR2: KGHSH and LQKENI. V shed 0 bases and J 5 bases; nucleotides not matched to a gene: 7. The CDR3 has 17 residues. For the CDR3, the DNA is TGTGCCAGCTCACCACCTGGGACAGGGGGCTCTGGTACTGAAGCTTTCTTT. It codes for CASSPPGTGGSGTEAFF.

The CDR3 sequence is CASSLWTGRVRNTEAFF. The CDR3 bases are TGTGCCAGCAGCTTGTGGACAGGGCGGGTTAGGAACACTGAAGCTTTCTTT. V is TRBV5-4 and J is TRBJ1-1, with 8 bases aligning to TRBD1. J gave up 1 base and V 1 base, and 9 bases lay outside the gene matches. This CDR3 spans 17 amino acids. Germline V gene sequence: CDR1 SGHNT, CDR2 YYREEE (reference sequence).

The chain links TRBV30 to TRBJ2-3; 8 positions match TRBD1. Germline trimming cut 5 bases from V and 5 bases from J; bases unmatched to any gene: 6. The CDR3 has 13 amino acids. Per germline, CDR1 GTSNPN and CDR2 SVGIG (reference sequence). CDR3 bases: TGTGCCTGGGCCGGACAGGGCAAAGATACGCAGTATTTT. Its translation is CAWAGQGKDTQYF.

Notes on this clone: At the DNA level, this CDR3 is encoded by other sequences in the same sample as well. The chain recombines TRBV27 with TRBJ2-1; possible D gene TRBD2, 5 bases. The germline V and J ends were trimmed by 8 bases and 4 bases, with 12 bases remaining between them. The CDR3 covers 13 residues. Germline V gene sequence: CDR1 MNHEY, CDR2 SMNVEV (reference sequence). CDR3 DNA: TGTGCCAGCGGACTTGCCGGGTACAATGAGCAGTTCTTC. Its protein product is CASGLAGYNEQFF.

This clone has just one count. For the CDR3, the DNA is TGTGCCAGCAGCTTAGGGGGGACAGGGGGCGCAGACACTGAAGCTTTCTTT. This codes for CASSLGGTGGADTEAFF. The chain combines TRBV7-9 with TRBJ1-1, with 12 bases that match TRBD1. The CDR3 contains 17 residues. In germline, CDR1 is SEHNR, CDR2 FQNEAQ (reference sequence). V shed 1 base and J 3 bases; nucleotides not matched to a gene: 6. Combining the CDR3 with reference TRBV7-9 and TRBJ1-1 gives the whole variable domain DTGVSQNPRHKITKRGQNVTFRCDPISEHNRLYWYRQTLGQGPEFLTYFQNEAQLEKSRLLSDRFSAERPKGSFSTLEIQRTEQGDSAMYLCASSLGGTGGADTEAFFGQGTRLTVV.

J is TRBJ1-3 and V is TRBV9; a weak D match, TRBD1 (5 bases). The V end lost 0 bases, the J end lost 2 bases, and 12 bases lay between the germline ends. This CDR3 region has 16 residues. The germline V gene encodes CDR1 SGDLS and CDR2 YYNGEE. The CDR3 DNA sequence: TGTGCCAGCAGCGTAGTGGGCACAGGCGCTGGAAACACCATATATTTT. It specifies CASSVVGTGAGNTIYF.

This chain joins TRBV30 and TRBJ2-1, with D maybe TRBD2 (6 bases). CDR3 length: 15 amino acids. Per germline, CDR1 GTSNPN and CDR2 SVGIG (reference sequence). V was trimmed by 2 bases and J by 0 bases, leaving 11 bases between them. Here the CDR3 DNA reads TGTGCCTGGAGTCCCGGGAGTAGCTCCTACAATGAGCAGTTCTTC. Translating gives CAWSPGSSSYNEQFF.

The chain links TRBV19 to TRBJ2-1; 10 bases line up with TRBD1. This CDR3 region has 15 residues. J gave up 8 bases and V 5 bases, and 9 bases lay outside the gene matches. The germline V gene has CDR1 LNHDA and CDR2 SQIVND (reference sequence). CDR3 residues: CASSAEDRGLDEQFF. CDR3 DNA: TGTGCCAGTAGTGCCGAAGACAGGGGGCTCGATGAGCAGTTCTTC.

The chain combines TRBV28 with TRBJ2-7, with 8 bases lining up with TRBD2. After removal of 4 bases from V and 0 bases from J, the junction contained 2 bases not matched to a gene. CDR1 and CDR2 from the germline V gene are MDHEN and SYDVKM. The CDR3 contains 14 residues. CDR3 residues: CASSSRGGSYEQYF. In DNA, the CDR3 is TGTGCCAGCAGTTCCCGGGGGGGCTCCTACGAGCAGTACTTC. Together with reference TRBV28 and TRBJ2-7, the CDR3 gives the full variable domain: DVKVTQSSRYLVKRTGEKVFLECVQDMDHENMFWYRQDPGLGLRLIYFSYDVKMKEKGDIPEGYSVSREKKERFSLILESASTNQTSMYLCASSSRGGSYEQYFGPGTRLTVT.

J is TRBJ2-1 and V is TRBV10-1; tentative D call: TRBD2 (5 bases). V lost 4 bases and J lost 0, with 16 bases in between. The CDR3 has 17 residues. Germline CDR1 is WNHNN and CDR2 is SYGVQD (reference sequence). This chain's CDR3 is CASSGGLSASSYNEQFF. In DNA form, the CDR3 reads TGCGCCAGCAGTGGAGGGCTGTCGGCGAGCTCCTACAATGAGCAGTTCTTC.

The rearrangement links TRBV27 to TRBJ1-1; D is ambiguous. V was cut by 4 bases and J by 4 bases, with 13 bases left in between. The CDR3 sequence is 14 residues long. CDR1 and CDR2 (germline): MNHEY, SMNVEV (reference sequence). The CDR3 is CASSSRGFGTEAFF. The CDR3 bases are TGTGCCAGCAGTTCGAGAGGGTTCGGCACTGAAGCTTTCTTT.

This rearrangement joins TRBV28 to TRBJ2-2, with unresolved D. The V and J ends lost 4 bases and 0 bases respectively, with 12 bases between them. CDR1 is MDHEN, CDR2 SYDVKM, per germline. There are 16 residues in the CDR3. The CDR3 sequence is CASSSLGPPNTGELFF. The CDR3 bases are TGTGCCAGCAGTTCTCTAGGTCCCCCGAACACCGGGGAGCTGTTTTTT.

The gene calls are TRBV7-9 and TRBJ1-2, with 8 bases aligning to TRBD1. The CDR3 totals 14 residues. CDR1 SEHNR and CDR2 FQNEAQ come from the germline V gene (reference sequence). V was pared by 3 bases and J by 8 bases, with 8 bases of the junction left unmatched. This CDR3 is CASSFDRGPLGYTF. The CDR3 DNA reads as TGTGCCAGCAGCTTCGACAGGGGCCCTCTGGGCTACACCTTC.

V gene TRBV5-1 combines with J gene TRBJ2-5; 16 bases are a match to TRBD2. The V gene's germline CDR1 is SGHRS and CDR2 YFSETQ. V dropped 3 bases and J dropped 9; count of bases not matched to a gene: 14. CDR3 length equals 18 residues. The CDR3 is CASSWGTSGRAGAEAQYF. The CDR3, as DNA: TGCGCCAGCAGCTGGGGGACTAGCGGGAGGGCTGGGGCGGAGGCCCAGTACTTC.

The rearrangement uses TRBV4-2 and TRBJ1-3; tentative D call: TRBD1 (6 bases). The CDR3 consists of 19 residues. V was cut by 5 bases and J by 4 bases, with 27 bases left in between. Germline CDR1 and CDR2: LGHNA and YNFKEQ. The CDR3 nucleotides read TGTGCCAGCAGCAAAATACCCATCATCGGGGGGGCGGCAGGAAACACCATATATTTT. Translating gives CASSKIPIIGGAAGNTIYF.

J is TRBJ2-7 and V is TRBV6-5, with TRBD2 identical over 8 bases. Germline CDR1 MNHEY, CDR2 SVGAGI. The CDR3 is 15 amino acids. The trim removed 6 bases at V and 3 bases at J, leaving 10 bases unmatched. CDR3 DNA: TGTGCCAGCAGGGGCTCGGGGACTAGAATCTACGAGCAGTACTTC. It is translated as CASRGSGTRIYEQYF.

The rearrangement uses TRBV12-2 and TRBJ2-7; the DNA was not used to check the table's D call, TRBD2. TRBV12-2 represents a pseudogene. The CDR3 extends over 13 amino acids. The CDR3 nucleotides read TGTGCAAGTAGAGCTAGCGGGAGCTACGAGCAGTACTTC. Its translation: CASRASGSYEQYF.

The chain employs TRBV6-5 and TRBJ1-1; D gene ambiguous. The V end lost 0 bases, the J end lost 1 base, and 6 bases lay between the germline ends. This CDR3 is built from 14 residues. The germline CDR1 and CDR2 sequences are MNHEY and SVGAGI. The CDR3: CASSYSVGNTEAFF. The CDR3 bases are TGTGCCAGCAGTTACTCGGTCGGGAACACTGAAGCTTTCTTT.

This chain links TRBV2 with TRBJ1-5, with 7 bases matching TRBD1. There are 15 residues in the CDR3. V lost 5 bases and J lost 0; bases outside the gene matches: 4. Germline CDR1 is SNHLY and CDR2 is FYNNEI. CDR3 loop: CASSRDRFSNQPQHF. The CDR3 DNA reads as TGTGCCAGCAGTCGGGACAGATTTAGCAATCAGCCCCAGCATTTT.

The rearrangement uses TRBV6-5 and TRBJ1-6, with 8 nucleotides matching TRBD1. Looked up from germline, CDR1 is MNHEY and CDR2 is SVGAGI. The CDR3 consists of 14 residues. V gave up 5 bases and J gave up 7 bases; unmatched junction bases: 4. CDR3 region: CASSPDRGNSPLHF. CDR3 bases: TGTGCCAGCAGTCCCGACAGGGGCAATTCACCCCTCCACTTT.

The CDR3 here is CASSPLGVSGDNEQFF. In nucleotides, the CDR3 is TGTGCCAGCAGTCCGCTCGGGGTAAGCGGCGACAATGAGCAGTTCTTC. The chain links TRBV28 to TRBJ2-1; the D gene is possibly TRBD2 (5 bases). The germline V gene encodes CDR1 MDHEN and CDR2 SYDVKM. The CDR3 totals 16 residues. V shed 5 bases and J shed 5 bases, with 19 bases lying between them.

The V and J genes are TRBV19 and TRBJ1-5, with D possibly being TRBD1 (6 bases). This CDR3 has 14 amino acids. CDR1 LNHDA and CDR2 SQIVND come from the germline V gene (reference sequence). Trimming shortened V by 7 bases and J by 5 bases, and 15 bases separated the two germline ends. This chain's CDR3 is CASTITGWYQPQHF. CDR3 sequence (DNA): TGTGCCAGTACCATCACAGGGTGGTATCAGCCCCAGCATTTT.

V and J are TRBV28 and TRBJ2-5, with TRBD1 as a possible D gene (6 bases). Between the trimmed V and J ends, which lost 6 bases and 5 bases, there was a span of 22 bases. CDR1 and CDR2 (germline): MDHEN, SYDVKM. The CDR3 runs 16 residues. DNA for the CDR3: TGTGCCAGCAGCTCCCCTGGAAGGGGGTTGGGGGAGACCCAGTACTTC. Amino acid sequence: CASSSPGRGLGETQYF.

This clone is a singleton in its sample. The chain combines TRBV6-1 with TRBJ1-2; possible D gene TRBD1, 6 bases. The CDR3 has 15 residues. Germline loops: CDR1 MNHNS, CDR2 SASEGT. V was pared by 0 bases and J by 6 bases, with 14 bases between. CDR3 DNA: TGTGCCAGCAGTGAAGCGAGGGGGATGAGGGATGGCTACACCTTC. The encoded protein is CASSEARGMRDGYTF.

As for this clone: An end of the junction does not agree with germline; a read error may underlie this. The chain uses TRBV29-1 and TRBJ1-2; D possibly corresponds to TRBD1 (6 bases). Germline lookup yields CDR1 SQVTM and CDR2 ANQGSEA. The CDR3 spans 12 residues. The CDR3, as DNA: TGCAGCGTCGAAGGCCCAGGGGAAGGCTACACCTTC. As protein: CSVEGPGEGYTF.

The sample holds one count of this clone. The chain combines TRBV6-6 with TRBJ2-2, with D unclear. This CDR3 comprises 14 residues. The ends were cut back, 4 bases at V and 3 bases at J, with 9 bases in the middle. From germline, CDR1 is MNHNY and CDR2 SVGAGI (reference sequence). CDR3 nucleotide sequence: TGTGCCAGCAGTTCGTTCGAGGACACCGGGGAGCTGTTTTTT. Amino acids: CASSSFEDTGELFF.

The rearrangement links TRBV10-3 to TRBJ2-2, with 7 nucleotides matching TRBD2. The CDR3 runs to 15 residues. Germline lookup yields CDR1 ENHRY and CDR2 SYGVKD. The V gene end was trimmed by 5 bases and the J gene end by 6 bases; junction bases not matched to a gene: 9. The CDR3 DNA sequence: TGTGCCATCAGTAGCGGGAACACCGGGGCCGGGGAGCTGTTTTTT. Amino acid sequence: CAISSGNTGAGELFF.

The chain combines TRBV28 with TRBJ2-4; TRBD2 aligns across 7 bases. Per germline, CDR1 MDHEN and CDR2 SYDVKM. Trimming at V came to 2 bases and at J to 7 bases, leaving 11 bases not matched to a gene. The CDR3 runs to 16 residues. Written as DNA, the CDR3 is TGTGCCAGCAGTTTACTCACGGAGCGGGGTGGGAACATTCAGTACTTC. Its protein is CASSLLTERGGNIQYF.

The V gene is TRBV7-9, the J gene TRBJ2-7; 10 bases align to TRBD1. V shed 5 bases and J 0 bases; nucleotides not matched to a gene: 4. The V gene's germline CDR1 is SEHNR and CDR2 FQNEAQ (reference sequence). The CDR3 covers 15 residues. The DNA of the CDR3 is TGTGCCAGCAGCCCCCGACAGGGGGCCTCCTACGAGCAGTACTTC. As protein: CASSPRQGASYEQYF. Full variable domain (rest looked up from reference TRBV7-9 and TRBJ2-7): DTGVSQNPRHKITKRGQNVTFRCDPISEHNRLYWYRQTLGQGPEFLTYFQNEAQLEKSRLLSDRFSAERPKGSFSTLEIQRTEQGDSAMYLCASSPRQGASYEQYFGPGTRLTVT.

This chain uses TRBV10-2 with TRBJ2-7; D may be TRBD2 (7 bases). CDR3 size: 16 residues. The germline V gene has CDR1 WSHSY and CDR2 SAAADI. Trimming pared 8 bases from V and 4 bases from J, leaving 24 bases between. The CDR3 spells CASQVSGGVKAYEQYF. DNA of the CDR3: TGCGCCAGCCAAGTTTCGGGGGGCGTTAAGGCTTACGAGCAGTACTTC.

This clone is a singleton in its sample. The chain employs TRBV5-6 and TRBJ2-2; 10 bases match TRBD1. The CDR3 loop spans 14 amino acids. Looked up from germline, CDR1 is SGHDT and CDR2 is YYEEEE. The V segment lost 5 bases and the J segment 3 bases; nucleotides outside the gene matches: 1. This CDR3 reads CASRDRGYTGELFF. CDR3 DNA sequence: TGTGCCAGCAGGGACAGGGGGTACACCGGGGAGCTGTTTTTT.

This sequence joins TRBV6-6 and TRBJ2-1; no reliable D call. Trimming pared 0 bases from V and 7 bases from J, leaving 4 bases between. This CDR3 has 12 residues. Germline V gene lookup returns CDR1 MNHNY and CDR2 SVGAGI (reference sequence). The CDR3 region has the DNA TGTGCCAGCAGTTACTCCACTAATGAGCAGTTCTTC. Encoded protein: CASSYSTNEQFF.